This TCR beta chain derives from a study of blood T cells in healthy people across ages. Whole-study context: The template switching approach captured approximately one barcoded beta molecule for every two T cells. Regarding the study as a whole: Significant beta diversity loss was already apparent by age approximately 36, declining roughly linearly.

The V end was cut by 5 bases, the J end by 10 bases, with 12 bases between. The germline V gene has CDR1 MNHEY and CDR2 SVGAGI. The CDR3 is 13 residues long. Of note for this clonotype: No antigen is known for it.

Combining a sample-barcoded 5' primer with a J-beta primer mix, a second PCR ran for 7 to 11 cycles. TCRdb reprocessed the 5' RACE reads via MiXCR and lists one record per CDR3 protein. The table has over 1,300,000 distinct CDR3 sequences, roughly 64% seen once. Sample donors were healthy Caucasian individuals that came from Russia, aged 6 to 90. The TCR sequence derives from a man younger than 30 in good health. Sequenced sample: blood. The chain links TRBV6-5 to TRBJ1-6; D ambiguous. CDR3 nucleotides: TGTGCCAGCAGTCCCATGCTCTCATCACCCCTCCACTTT. It yields the protein CASSPMLSSPLHF.